Below, 16 T cell receptor beta chains from the same sample are listed, as sequenced in a study of shared clonotypes between healthy human individuals. The assay was immunoSEQ multiplex PCR, and TCRdb's table has in-frame clones only and misses some. The sample comprises a few million clones, roughly 90% of which are singletons, and 0.37% rests with the top ten. Sequencing was carried out using naive CD4+ T cells from PBMCs. Regarding subset: CD45RA+ positively selected. Receptors were obtained from a man aged 18 to 35 in good health. Some clones in this sample may be carry-over from other donors' samples.

This clone was detected only once. The rearrangement uses TRBV4-1 and TRBJ2-7; D perhaps matches TRBD1 (6 bases). Trimming removed 2 bases from V and 6 bases from J, with 11 bases in between. The germline V gene has CDR1 MGHRA and CDR2 YSYEKL. The CDR3 consists of 13 residues. CDR3 loop: CASSQQDRREQYF. CDR3 nucleotide sequence: TGCGCCAGCAGCCAACAAGACAGGCGCGAGCAGTACTTC.

The chain has TRBV5-4 and TRBJ2-7; 10 bases match TRBD1. J was trimmed by 5 bases and V by 2 bases; bases with no gene match: 4. The CDR3 covers 14 residues. CDR1 is SGHNT and CDR2 is YYREEE in the germline V gene (reference sequence). The CDR3 DNA is TGTGCCAGCAGCTTCCGGGACAGGGGCCACGAGCAGTACTTC. Amino acids: CASSFRDRGHEQYF. The full variable domain, with the rest looked up from reference TRBV5-4 and TRBJ2-7, is ETGVTQSPTHLIKTRGQQVTLRCSSQSGHNTVSWYQQALGQGPQFIFQYYREEENGRGNFPPRFSGLQFPNYSSELNVNALELDDSALYLCASSFRDRGHEQYFGPGTRLTVT.

This clone occurred once. The CDR3: CASSPGTSGIGDNEQFF. The CDR3 DNA follows: TGTGCCAGCAGCCCCGGGACTAGCGGGATTGGGGACAATGAGCAGTTCTTC. This chain uses TRBV11-3 with TRBJ2-1; TRBD2 agrees at 13 bases. Unmatched junction bases numbered 9, after V lost 5 bases and J lost 5 bases. Germline CDR1 is SGHNT and CDR2 is YENEEA. This CDR3 comprises 17 residues.

This chain joins TRBV28 and TRBJ2-5; D ambiguous. The germline CDR1 and CDR2 sequences are MDHEN and SYDVKM. V lost 5 bases, J lost 5 bases, and 9 bases lay in between. The CDR3 spans 12 residues. The CDR3 reads CASSANLETQYF. The CDR3 region has the DNA TGTGCCAGCAGTGCCAATTTGGAGACCCAGTACTTC. The full variable domain, in which reference TRBV28 and TRBJ2-5 provide the parts outside the CDR3, is DVKVTQSSRYLVKRTGEKVFLECVQDMDHENMFWYRQDPGLGLRLIYFSYDVKMKEKGDIPEGYSVSREKKERFSLILESASTNQTSMYLCASSANLETQYFGPGTRLLVL.

This CDR3 reads CASSLERAAGQYF. CDR3 DNA: TGTGCCAGCAGCTTAGAAAGAGCGGCGGGCCAGTACTTC. This chain uses TRBV7-9 with TRBJ2-5; tentatively, D is TRBD2 (5 bases). Trimming pared 1 base from V and 10 bases from J, leaving 13 bases between. Germline CDR1 is SEHNR and CDR2 is FQNEAQ (reference sequence). The CDR3 contains 13 residues. Supplemented by reference TRBV7-9 and TRBJ2-5, the full variable domain reads DTGVSQNPRHKITKRGQNVTFRCDPISEHNRLYWYRQTLGQGPEFLTYFQNEAQLEKSRLLSDRFSAERPKGSFSTLEIQRTEQGDSAMYLCASSLERAAGQYFGPGTRLLVL.

Of note for this clone: Additional DNA sequences in this sample encode the identical CDR3. The V and J genes are TRBV4-1 and TRBJ2-5; 9 bases line up with TRBD1. This CDR3 has 13 residues. The germline CDR1 and CDR2 sequences are MGHRA and YSYEKL. The trim removed 4 bases at V and 5 bases at J, leaving 2 bases unmatched. Written as DNA, the CDR3 is TGCGCCAGCAGCCTAACAGGGGGCGAGACCCAGTACTTC. This encodes CASSLTGGETQYF.

The J gene is TRBJ2-2, the V gene TRBV6-5; D remains unclear. Trimming took 0 bases from V and 6 from J, leaving 14 bases between them. The CDR3 loop spans 16 amino acids. CDR1 MNHEY and CDR2 SVGAGI come from the germline V gene. The CDR3 sequence: CASSYSPATESGELFF. The CDR3 DNA is TGTGCCAGCAGTTACTCCCCGGCCACCGAGTCCGGGGAGCTGTTTTTT.

The chain combines TRBV18 with TRBJ2-7, with 8 positions matching TRBD1. V gave up 4 bases and J gave up 6 bases; unmatched junction bases: 5. Germline V CDR1 and CDR2: KGHSH, LQKENI. The CDR3 totals 13 residues. Written as DNA, the CDR3 is TGTGCCAGCTCACTGGGCACAGGGGGCGAGCAGTACTTC. It encodes CASSLGTGGEQYF.

This clone was detected only a few times. This sequence joins TRBV30 and TRBJ1-5; D is unclear. V was clipped by 3 bases and J by 5 bases, with 17 bases between them. CDR1 and CDR2 (germline): GTSNPN, SVGIG (reference sequence). CDR3 size: 15 residues. The CDR3 nucleotides read TGTGCCTGGAGCGAGGGAGGTAATGCGTATCAGCCCCAGCATTTT. It encodes CAWSEGGNAYQPQHF.

The chain employs TRBV28 and TRBJ2-6; D is perhaps TRBD1 (6 bases). CDR3 length: 15 amino acids. The V gene's germline CDR1 is MDHEN and CDR2 SYDVKM. Trimming stripped 2 bases from V and 2 bases from J, with 7 bases between. The CDR3 spells CASSLNRAGANVLTF. DNA of the CDR3: TGTGCCAGCAGTTTAAACAGGGCTGGGGCCAACGTCCTGACTTTC. Full variable domain (outside the CDR3, taken from reference TRBV28 and TRBJ2-6): DVKVTQSSRYLVKRTGEKVFLECVQDMDHENMFWYRQDPGLGLRLIYFSYDVKMKEKGDIPEGYSVSREKKERFSLILESASTNQTSMYLCASSLNRAGANVLTFGAGSRLTVL.

This clone was seen just once. This chain links TRBV18 with TRBJ1-1; D is unresolved. CDR3 size: 13 residues. V dropped 3 bases and J dropped 4 bases, with 9 bases sitting between them. The V gene's germline CDR1 is KGHSH and CDR2 LQKENI. Here the CDR3 DNA reads TGTGCCAGCTCACCCCGGTTGGGCACTGAAGCTTTCTTT. Its protein is CASSPRLGTEAFF.

V and J are TRBV18 and TRBJ2-5, with D tentatively TRBD2 (5 bases). Germline-derived CDR1 and CDR2 are KGHSH and LQKENI. This CDR3 comprises 15 residues. V was trimmed by 2 bases and J by 4 bases, leaving 14 bases between them. Written as DNA, the CDR3 is TGTGCCAGCTCACCAAACAACGGGGTGGGAGAGACCCAGTACTTC. Translated: CASSPNNGVGETQYF.

This chain uses TRBV6-4 with TRBJ2-3, with D perhaps TRBD1 or TRBD2 (6 bases each). V gave up 0 bases and J gave up 5 bases, with 12 bases separating them. Germline V gives CDR1 MRHNA, CDR2 SNTAGT. This CDR3 has 15 amino acids. The CDR3 coding sequence is TGTGCCAGCAGTGACTCGTGGGGGGCCGGAGATACGCAGTATTTT. Encoded protein: CASSDSWGAGDTQYF.

The chain is built from TRBV28 and TRBJ2-2; tentatively, D is TRBD1 (6 bases). Trimming cost V 3 bases and J 0 bases, with 11 bases left between them. Germline V gives CDR1 MDHEN, CDR2 SYDVKM. This CDR3 is built from 16 residues. The CDR3 sequence: CASSLRGNTNTGELFF. CDR3 in DNA: TGTGCCAGCAGTTTGAGGGGGAATACGAACACCGGGGAGCTGTTTTTT.

This rearrangement joins TRBV12-5 to TRBJ2-1; no clear D gene. This CDR3 has 13 residues. V was pared by 6 bases and J by 4 bases, with 10 bases between. Germline CDR1 and CDR2: LGHNT and FRNRAP. The CDR3 loop is CASGGRVYNEQFF. The CDR3 nucleotides read TGTGCTAGTGGCGGAAGGGTATACAATGAGCAGTTCTTC. The variable domain in full, with the rest retrieved from reference TRBV12-5 and TRBJ2-1, is DARVTQTPRHKVTEMGQEVTMRCQPILGHNTVFWYRQTMMQGLELLAYFRNRAPLDDSGMPKDRFSAEMPDATLATLKIQPSEPRDSAVYFCASGGRVYNEQFFGPGTRLTVL.

The DNA of the CDR3 is TGCGCCAGCCGTGTCGGGACAGGGGGCGGCTACGAGCAGTACTTC. It specifies CASRVGTGGGYEQYF. The chain combines TRBV10-2 with TRBJ2-7; TRBD1 matches 12 bases. Germline CDR1 and CDR2: WSHSY and SAAADI. The CDR3 length is 15 residues. Trimming took 8 bases from V and 3 from J; bases not matched to a gene: 8.